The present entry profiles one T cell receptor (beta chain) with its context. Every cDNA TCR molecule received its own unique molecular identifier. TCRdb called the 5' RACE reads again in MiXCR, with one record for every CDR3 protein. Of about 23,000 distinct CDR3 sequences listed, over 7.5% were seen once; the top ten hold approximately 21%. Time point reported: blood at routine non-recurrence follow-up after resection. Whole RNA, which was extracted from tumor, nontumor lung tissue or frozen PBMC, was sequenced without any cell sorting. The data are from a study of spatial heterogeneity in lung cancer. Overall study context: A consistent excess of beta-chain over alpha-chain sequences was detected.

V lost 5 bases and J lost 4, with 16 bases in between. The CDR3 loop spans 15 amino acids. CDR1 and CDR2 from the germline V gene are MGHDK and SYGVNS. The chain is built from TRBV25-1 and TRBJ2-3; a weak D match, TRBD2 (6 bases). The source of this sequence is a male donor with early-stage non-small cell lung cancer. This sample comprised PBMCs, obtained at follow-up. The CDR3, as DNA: TGTGCCAGCAGTAGGGACGGAGGAGGGTCAGATACGCAGTATTTT. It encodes CASSRDGGGSDTQYF.